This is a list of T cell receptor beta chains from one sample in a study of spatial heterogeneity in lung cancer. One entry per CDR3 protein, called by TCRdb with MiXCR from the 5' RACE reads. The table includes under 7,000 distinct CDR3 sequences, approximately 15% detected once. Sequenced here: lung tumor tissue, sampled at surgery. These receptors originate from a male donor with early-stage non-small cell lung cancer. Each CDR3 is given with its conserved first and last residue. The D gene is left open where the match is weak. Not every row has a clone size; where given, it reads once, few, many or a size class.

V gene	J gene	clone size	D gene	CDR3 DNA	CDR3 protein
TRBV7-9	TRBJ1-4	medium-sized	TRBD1	TGTGCCAGCAGCCCACCGGGACAGGGAAGGGATTATGGTGAAAAACTGTTTTTT	CASSPPGQGRDYGEKLFF
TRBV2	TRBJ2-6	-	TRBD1	TGTGCCAGCAGTCGAAACAGGGGATCTGGGGCCAACGTCCTGACTTTC	CASSRNRGSGANVLTF
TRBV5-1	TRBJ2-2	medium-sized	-	TGCGCCAGCAGCTTCTACCCAGGGGAAATGGGAACCGGGGAGCTGTTTTTT	CASSFYPGEMGTGELFF
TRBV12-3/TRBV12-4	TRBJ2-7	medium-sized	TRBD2	TGTGCCAGCAGTCCGTCGACTAGCGGTCTCTACGAGCAGTACTTC	CASSPSTSGLYEQYF
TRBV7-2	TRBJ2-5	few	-	TGTGCCAGCAGCACCATGGGGGAGACCCAGTACTTC	CASSTMGETQYF
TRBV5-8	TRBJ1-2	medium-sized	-	TGTGCCAGCAGCTTGGTCGAAGGATGGACAGAAACTAACTATGGCTACACCTTC	CASSLVEGWTETNYGYTF
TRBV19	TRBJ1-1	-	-	TGTGCCAGTAGTATACGTGACGGGGACACTGAAGCTTTCTTT	CASSIRDGDTEAFF
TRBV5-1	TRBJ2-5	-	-	TGCGCCAGCAGCTTGGGAGGGACGGAAGAGACCCAGTACTTC	CASSLGGTEETQYF
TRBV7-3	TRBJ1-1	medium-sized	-	TGTGCCAGCAGCTTAAGTCCAGCGAACACTGAAGCTTTCTTT	CASSLSPANTEAFF
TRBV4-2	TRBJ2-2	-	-	TGTGCCAGCAGCCAAGAAGTCCGGGCCTCCACCGGGGAGCTGTTTTTT	CASSQEVRASTGELFF
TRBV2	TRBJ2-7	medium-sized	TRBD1	TGTGCCAGCAGTGGGGGACAGCGTACCTACGAGCAGTACTTC	CASSGGQRTYEQYF
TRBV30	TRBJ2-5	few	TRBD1	TGTGCCTGGAGTAGGACAGGGGCGGGGGAGACCCAGTACTTC	CAWSRTGAGETQYF
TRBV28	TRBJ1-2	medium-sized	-	TGTGCCAGCACATCCGGGGGCTCCTATGGCTACACCTTC	CASTSGGSYGYTF
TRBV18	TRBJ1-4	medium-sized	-	TGTGCCAGCTCACCGAGTCAGTTAGTTGGTGAAAAACTGTTTTTT	CASSPSQLVGEKLFF
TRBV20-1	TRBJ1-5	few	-	TGCAGTGCCAGTCGAGTGGATCAGCCCCAGCATTTT	CSASRVDQPQHF
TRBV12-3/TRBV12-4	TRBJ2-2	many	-	TGTGCCAGCAGTTTAGGTCTCACCGGGGAGCTGTTTTTT	CASSLGLTGELFF
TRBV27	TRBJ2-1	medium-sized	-	TGTGCCAGCAGTCAGGGAGTTCCCAATGAGCAGTTCTTC	CASSQGVPNEQFF
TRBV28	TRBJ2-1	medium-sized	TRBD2	TGTGCCAGCAGTTCCACTAGCGGGAGGAGCTCCTACAATGAGCAGTTCTTC	CASSSTSGRSSYNEQFF
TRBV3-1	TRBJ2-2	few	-	TGTGCCAGCACCCCTAAGGGGGGAACCGGGGAGCTGTTTTTT	CASTPKGGTGELFF
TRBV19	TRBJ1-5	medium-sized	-	TGTGCCAGTATACGTGGCGCGGGACACCTTAGCAATCAGCCCCAGCATTTT	CASIRGAGHLSNQPQHF
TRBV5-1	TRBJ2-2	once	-	TGCGCCAGCAGCTTGGGACTGAACACCGGGGAGCTGTTTTTT	CASSLGLNTGELFF
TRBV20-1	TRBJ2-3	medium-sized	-	TGCAGTGCTACGTTTAGCGGCAGGGGAGCAGATACGCAGTATTTT	CSATFSGRGADTQYF
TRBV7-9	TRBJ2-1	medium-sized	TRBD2	TGTGCCAGCAGCTTAGAGGGGACTATTTACAATGAGCAGTTCTTC	CASSLEGTIYNEQFF
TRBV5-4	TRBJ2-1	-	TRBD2	TGTGCCAGCAGCTTGACTAGCGGGAATGAGCAGTTCTTC	CASSLTSGNEQFF
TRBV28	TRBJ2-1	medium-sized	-	TGTGCCAGCAGTTCTCAAACAGTTAGGTACAATGAGCAGTTCTTC	CASSSQTVRYNEQFF
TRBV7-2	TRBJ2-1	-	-	TGTGCCAGCAGCCCGACCCCGGGCCCTGTTAGCGATGAGCAGTTCTTC	CASSPTPGPVSDEQFF
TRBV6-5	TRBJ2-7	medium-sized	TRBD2	TGTGCCAGCAGTGAAACTAGCGGGACATCATACTCCTACGAGCAGTACTTC	CASSETSGTSYSYEQYF
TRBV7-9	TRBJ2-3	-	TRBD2	TGTGCCAGCAGCCAAAGCGGGAATGCGATAGATACGCAGTATTTT	CASSQSGNAIDTQYF
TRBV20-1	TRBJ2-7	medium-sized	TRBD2	TGCAGTGCTAGAGATCTCCTAGCGGGAGATGTACTCGGCGAGCAGTACTTC	CSARDLLAGDVLGEQYF
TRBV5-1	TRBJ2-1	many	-	TGCGCCAGCAGCGCCTTAGCGGATTCCTACAATGAGCAGTTCTTC	CASSALADSYNEQFF
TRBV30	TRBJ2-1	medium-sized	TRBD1	TGTGCCTGGATAGGGGACAGGGTCGGGAATGAGCAGTTCTTC	CAWIGDRVGNEQFF
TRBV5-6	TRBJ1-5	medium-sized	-	TGTGCCAGCAGCTTGGGTGAGAGACTCAATCAGCCCCAGCATTTT	CASSLGERLNQPQHF
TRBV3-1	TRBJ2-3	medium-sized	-	TGTGCCAGCAGCCCCCGTGGGAAATTCACAGATACGCAGTATTTT	CASSPRGKFTDTQYF
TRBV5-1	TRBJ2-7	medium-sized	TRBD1	TGCGCCAGCAGCCCCCGCAGGGGGTACGAGCAGTACTTC	CASSPRRGYEQYF
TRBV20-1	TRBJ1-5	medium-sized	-	TGCAGTGCTAGTCAGGGCCCGGACCAGCCCCAGCATTTT	CSASQGPDQPQHF
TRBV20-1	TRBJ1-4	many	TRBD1	TGCAGTGCTAGAAGGACAGGGGGCGGCGAAAAACTGTTTTTT	CSARRTGGGEKLFF
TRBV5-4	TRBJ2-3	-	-	TGTGCCAGCAGCTTGTATAGTGGGGGCGTAAATACGCAGTATTTT	CASSLYSGGVNTQYF
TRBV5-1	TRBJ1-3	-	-	TGCGCCAGCAGCGAAGGACAGACTTTCTCTGGAAACACCATATATTTT	CASSEGQTFSGNTIYF
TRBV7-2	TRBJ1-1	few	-	TGTGCCAGCAGCCGGGGACACCTGAACACTGAAGCTTTCTTT	CASSRGHLNTEAFF
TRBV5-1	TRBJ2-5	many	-	TGCGCCAGTAATCGGGACGGCGCAACCCAGTACTTC	CASNRDGATQYF
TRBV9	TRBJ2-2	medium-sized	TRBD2	TGTGCCAGCAGCGTGGGGCTAGCGGGAGGAGCCGGGGAGCTGTTTTTT	CASSVGLAGGAGELFF
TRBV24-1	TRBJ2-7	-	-	TGTGCCACCAGTGACCCCGGAGGGCCGAGTTACGAGCAGTACTTC	CATSDPGGPSYEQYF
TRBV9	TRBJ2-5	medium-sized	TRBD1	TGTGCCAGCAGCGCTGGGACAGGGACGGGGACCCAGTACTTC	CASSAGTGTGTQYF
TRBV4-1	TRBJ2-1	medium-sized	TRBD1	TGCGCCAGCAGCCAAGATAGGGGACAGGTAATGTATGAGCAGTTCTTC	CASSQDRGQVMYEQFF
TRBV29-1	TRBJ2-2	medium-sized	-	TGCAGCGTCGGAAGGGCTGGCGGGGAGCTGTTTTTT	CSVGRAGGELFF
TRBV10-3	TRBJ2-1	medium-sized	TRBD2	TGTGCCATCAGCAAAGCGGGGGGGCCGTACAATGAGCAGTTCTTC	CAISKAGGPYNEQFF